Here is one T cell receptor (beta chain) with its context. Its antigen is not identified. This CDR3 has 13 residues. From germline, CDR1 is SGHTA and CDR2 FQGNSA. V lost 5 bases and J 6 bases, leaving 11 bases between the germline ends. Each TCR beta library was made by quantitative 5'-RACE that incorporated molecular barcodes. One entry per CDR3 protein results from TCRdb running MiXCR on the 5' RACE reads. This table holds nearly 250,000 distinct CDR3 sequences, approximately 30% found once. The data are from a study of CD8 T cells in ankylosing spondylitis. Overall study results and limits: Seemingly distinctive of ankylosing spondylitis blood was a TCR beta motif formed by eight highly homologous variants. Reportedly, matched ankylosing spondylitis synovial fluid was significantly enriched for disease-linked clones. Disease-linked clones were CD8+ and relatively rare in peripheral blood.

Sequenced input: blood, either unsorted or a sorted T cell fraction (not recorded which). The gene calls are TRBV7-2 and TRBJ2-1; the D gene is possibly TRBD1 (6 bases). The sequence was collected from a male donor with ankylosing spondylitis or in good health (not recorded which). The CDR3 DNA sequence: TGTGCCAGCAGCGTCGGACAGCCCAATGAGCAGTTCTTC. Its translation: CASSVGQPNEQFF.